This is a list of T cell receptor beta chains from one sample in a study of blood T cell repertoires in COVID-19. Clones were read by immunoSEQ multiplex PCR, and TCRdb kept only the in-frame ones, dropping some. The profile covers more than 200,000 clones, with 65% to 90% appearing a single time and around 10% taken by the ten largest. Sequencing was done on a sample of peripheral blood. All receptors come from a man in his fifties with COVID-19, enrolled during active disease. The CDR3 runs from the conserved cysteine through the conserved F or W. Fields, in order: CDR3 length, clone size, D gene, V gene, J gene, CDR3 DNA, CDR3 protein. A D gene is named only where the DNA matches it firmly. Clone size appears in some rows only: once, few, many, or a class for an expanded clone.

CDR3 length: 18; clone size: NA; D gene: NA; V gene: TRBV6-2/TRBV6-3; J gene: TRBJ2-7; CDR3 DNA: TGTGCCAGCAGTTACTCCCTGTCTTGGGGTGCGGGGAGCTACGAGCAGTACTTC; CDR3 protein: CASSYSLSWGAGSYEQYF
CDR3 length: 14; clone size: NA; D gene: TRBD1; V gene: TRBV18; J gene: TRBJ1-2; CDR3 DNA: TGTGCCAGCTCCGAAGGGCAGGGGGCATTTGGCTACACCTTC; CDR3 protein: CASSEGQGAFGYTF
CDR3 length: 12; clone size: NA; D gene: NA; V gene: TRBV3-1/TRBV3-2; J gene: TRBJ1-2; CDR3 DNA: TGTGCCAGCAGCCAAGGTCAGTCCGGCTACACCTTC; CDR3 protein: CASSQGQSGYTF
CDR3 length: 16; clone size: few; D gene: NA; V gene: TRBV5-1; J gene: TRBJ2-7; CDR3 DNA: TGCGCCAGCAGCTTGGCCCTGAATCAGGGAAGAAACGAGCAGTACTTC; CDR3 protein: CASSLALNQGRNEQYF
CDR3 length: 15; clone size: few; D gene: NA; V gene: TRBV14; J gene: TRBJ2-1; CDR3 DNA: TGTGCCAGCAGCCAAGGTGAGAGGGCCTTCAGTGAGCAGTTCTTC; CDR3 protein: CASSQGERAFSEQFF
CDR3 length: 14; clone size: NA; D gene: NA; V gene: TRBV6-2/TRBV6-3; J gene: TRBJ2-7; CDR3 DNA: TGTGCCAGCAGTTACCCGGGTAGCAACTACGAGCAGTACTTC; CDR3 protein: CASSYPGSNYEQYF
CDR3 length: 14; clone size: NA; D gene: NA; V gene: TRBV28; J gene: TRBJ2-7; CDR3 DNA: TGTGCCAGCACGGGGGGCAGGGGACGAGGGGAGCAGTACTTC; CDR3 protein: CASTGGRGRGEQYF
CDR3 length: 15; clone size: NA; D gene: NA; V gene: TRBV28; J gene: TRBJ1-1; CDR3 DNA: TGTGCCAGCAGTTTAATGACAGGCCAGAACACTGAAGCTTTCTTT; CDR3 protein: CASSLMTGQNTEAFF
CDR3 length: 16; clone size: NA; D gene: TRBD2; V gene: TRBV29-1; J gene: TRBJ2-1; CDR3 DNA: TGCAGCGTCGTTCCGTTCGTCGGCGGGAGAGCGAATGAGCAGTTCTTC; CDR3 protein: CSVVPFVGGRANEQFF
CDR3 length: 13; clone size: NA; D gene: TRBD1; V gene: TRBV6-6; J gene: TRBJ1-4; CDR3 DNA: TGTGCCAGCAGTGACGACCACAGGGGAAAACTGTTTTTT; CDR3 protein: CASSDDHRGKLFF
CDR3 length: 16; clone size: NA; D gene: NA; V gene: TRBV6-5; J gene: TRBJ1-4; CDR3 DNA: TGTGCCAGCAGTTACCGGGCGGGGGGAACTAATGAAAAACTGTTTTTT; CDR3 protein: CASSYRAGGTNEKLFF
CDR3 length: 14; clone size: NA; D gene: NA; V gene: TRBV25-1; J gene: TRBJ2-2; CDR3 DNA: TGTGCCAGCAGTCCTTCGCCGGGGACCGGGGAGCTGTTTTTT; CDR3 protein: CASSPSPGTGELFF
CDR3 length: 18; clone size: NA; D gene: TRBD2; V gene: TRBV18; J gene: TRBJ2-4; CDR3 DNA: TGTGCCAGCTCACCAACTAGCGGGGGGGCCGGAGCCAAAAACATTCAGTACTTC; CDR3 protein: CASSPTSGGAGAKNIQYF
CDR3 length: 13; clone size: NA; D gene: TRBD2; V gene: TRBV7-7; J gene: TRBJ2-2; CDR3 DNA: TGTGCGGTCACCCGGGGGGGGGCCGGGGAGCTGTTTTTT; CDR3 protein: CAVTRGGAGELFF
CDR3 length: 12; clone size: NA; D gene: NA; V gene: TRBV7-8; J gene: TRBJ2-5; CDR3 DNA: TGTGCCAGCAGCGTTGGGGGGGAGACCCAGTACTTC; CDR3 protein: CASSVGGETQYF
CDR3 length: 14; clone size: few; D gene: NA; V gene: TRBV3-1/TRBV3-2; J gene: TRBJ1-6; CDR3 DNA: TGTGCCAGCAGATTCGGGGGTCCTCATTCACCCCTCCACTTT; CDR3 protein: CASRFGGPHSPLHF
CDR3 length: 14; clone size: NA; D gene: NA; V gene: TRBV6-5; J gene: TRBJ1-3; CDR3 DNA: TGTGCCAGCGGAACAGGGAGCTCTGGAAACACCATATATTTT; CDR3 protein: CASGTGSSGNTIYF
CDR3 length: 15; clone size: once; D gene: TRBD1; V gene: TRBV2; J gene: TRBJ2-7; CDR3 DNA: TGTGCCAGCAGTGAAACCGGGACAGGGGAATACGAGCAGTACTTC; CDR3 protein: CASSETGTGEYEQYF
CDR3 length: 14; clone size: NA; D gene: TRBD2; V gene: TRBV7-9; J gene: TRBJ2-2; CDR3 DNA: TGTGCCAGCAGCCCGGGACTAGGGATGGGGGAGCTGTTTTTT; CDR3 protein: CASSPGLGMGELFF
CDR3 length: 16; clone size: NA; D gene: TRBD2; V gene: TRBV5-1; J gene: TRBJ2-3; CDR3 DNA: TGCGCCAGCAGCTTGGGACTAGCGGGAGAAACAGATACGCAGTATTTT; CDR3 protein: CASSLGLAGETDTQYF
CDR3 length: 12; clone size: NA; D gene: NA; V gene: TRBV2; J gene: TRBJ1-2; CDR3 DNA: TGTGCCAGCAGTGCAACCAGCTATGGCTACACCTTC; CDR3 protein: CASSATSYGYTF
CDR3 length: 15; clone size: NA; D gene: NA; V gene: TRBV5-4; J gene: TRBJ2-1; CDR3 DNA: TGTGCCAGCAGCTTTTCGGGCCGCAGCCGGGGTGAGCAGTTCTTC; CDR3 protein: CASSFSGRSRGEQFF
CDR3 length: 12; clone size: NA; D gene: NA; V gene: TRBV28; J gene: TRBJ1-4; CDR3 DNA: TGTGCCAGCAGTTTGGACACTGAAAAACTGTTTTTT; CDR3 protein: CASSLDTEKLFF
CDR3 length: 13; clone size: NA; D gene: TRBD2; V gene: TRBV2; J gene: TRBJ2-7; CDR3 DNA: TGTGCCAGCCGAGGACTAGCGGCATACGAGCAGTACTTC; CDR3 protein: CASRGLAAYEQYF
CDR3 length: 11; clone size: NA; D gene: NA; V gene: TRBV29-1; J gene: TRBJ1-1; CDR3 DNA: TGCAGCGTGGTGGGCAGGGTTGGGGCTTTCTTT; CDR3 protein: CSVVGRVGAFF
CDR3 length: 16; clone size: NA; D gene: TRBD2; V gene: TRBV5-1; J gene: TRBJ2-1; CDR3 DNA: TGCGCCAGCAGCTTGGTACTAGCGGGGGGGCTTAATGAGCAGTTCTTC; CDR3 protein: CASSLVLAGGLNEQFF
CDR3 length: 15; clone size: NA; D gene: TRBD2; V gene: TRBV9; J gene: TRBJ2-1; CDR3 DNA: TGTGCCAGCAGCCAAGCGGGAGGAGGGTACAATGAGCAGTTCTTC; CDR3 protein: CASSQAGGGYNEQFF